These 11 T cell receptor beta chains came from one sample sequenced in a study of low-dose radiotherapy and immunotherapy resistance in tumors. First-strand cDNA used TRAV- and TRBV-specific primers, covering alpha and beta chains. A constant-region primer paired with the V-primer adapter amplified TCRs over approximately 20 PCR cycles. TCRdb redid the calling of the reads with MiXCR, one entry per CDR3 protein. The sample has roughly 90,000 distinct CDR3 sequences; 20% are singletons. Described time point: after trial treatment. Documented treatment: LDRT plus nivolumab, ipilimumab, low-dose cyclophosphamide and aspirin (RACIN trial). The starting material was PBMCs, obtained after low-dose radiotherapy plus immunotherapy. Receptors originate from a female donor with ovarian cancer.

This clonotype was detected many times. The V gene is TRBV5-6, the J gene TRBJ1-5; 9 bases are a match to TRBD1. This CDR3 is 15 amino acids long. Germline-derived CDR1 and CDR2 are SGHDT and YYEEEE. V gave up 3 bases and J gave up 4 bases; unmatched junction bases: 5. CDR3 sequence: CASSSRDRVNQPQHF. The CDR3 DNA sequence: TGTGCCAGCAGCTCCCGGGACAGGGTAAATCAGCCCCAGCATTTT.

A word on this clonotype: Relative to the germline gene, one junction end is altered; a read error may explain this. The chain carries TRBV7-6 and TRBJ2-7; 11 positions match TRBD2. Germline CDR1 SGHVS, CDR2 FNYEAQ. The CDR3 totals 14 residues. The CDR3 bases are TGTGCCAGCAGCCTAGCGGGGGGAAGCTACGAGCAGTACTTC. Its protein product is CASSLAGGSYEQYF.

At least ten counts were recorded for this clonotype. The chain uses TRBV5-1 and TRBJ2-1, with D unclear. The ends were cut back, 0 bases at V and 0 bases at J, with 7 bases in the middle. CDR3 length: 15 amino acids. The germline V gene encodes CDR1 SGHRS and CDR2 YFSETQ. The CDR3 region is CASSLEDSSYNEQFF. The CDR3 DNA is TGCGCCAGCAGCTTGGAGGATAGCTCCTACAATGAGCAGTTCTTC.

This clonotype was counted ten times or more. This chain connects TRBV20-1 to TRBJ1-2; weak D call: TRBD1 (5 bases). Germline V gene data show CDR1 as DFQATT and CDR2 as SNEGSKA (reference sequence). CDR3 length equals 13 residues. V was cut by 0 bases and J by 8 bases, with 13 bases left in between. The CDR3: CSARDPQGDGYTF. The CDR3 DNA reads TGCAGTGCTAGAGATCCCCAGGGTGACGGCTACACCTTC.

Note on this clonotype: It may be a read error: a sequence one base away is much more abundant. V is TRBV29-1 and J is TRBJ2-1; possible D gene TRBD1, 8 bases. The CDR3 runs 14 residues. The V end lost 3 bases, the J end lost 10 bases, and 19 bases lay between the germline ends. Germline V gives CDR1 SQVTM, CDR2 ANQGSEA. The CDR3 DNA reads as TGCAGCGTTGAGGGAGGGACAGGCGGCTACGAGCAGTTCTTC. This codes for CSVEGGTGGYEQFF.

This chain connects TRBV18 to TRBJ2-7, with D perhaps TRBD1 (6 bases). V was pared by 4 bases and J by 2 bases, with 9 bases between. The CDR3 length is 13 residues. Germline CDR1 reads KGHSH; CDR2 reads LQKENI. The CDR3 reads CASSRDTAYEQYF. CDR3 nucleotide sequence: TGTGCCAGCTCACGGGACACCGCCTACGAGCAGTACTTC.

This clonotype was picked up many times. The chain's CDR3 is CASSWGGDRGLRQPQHF. The DNA of the CDR3 is TGTGCCAGCAGCTGGGGGGGTGACAGGGGGCTTAGACAGCCCCAGCATTTT. The chain recombines TRBV12-3 or TRBV12-4 with TRBJ1-5; 10 nucleotides align to TRBD1. V lost 6 bases to trimming and J lost 7 bases; unmatched junction nucleotides: 15. The CDR3 has 17 residues.

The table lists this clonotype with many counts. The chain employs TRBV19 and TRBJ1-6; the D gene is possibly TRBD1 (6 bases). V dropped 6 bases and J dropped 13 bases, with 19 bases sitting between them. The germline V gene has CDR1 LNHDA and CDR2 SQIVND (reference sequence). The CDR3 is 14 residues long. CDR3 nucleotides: TGTGCCAGTAGGCGAAGACAGGAGGGATCGCCCCTCCACTTT. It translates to CASRRRQEGSPLHF.

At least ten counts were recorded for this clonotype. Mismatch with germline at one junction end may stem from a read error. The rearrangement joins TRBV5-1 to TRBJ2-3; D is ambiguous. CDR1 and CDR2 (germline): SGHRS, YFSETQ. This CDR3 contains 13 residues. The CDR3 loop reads CASSFRSTDTQYF. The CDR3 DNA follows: TGTGCCAGCAGCTTCCGGAGCACAGATACGCAGTATTTT.

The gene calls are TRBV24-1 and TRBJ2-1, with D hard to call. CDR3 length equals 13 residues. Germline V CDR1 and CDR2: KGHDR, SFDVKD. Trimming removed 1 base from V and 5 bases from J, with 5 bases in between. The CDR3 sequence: CATSDFAHNEQFF. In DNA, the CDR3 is TGTGCCACCAGTGATTTTGCCCACAATGAGCAGTTCTTC.

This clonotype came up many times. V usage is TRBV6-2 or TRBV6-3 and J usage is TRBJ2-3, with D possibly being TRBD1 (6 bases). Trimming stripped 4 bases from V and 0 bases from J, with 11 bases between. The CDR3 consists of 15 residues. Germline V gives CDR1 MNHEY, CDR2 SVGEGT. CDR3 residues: CASSFLTGSTDTQYF. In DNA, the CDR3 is TGTGCCAGCAGTTTTCTCACAGGGAGCACAGATACGCAGTATTTT.